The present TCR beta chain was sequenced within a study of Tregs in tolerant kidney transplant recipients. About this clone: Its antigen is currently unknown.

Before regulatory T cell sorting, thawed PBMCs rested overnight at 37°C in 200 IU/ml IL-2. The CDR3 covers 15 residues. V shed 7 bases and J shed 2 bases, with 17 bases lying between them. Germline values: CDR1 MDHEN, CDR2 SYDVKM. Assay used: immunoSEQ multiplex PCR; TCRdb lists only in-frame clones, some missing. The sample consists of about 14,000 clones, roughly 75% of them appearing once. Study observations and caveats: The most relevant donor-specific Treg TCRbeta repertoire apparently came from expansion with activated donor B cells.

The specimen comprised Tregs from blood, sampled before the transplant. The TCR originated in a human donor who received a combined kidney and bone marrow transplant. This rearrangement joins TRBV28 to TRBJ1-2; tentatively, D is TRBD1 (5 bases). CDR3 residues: CASKGWWGGNYGYTF. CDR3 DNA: TGTGCCAGCAAGGGCTGGTGGGGGGGGAACTATGGCTACACCTTC.